This T cell receptor (beta chain) was documented in a study of blood T cell repertoires in COVID-19. Study overall: T cells, B-cell-depleted T cells, or PBMCs provided the cDNA or gDNA that served as material.

With 7 bases removed from V and 5 bases from J, the gap between germline ends came to 14 bases. The CDR3 is 13 amino acids. Original data processing: Estimates of nucleated cell counts were drawn from the amplification of reference gene primers. Profiled with immunoSEQ multiplex PCR; TCRdb holds only in-frame clones, not every one. The DNA gave D and trimming, while V, J and clone size come from that table. Among around 43,000 clones listed, approximately 88% were seen once. The genes are TRBV12-3 or TRBV12-4 and TRBJ2-5; weak D call: TRBD2 (6 bases). The sequence was collected from a man in his forties or fifties with active COVID-19. The sample consisted of peripheral blood. The CDR3 bases are TGTGCCAGCATAGTTGGGGGGACGGAGACCCAGTACTTC. Its translation: CASIVGGTETQYF.